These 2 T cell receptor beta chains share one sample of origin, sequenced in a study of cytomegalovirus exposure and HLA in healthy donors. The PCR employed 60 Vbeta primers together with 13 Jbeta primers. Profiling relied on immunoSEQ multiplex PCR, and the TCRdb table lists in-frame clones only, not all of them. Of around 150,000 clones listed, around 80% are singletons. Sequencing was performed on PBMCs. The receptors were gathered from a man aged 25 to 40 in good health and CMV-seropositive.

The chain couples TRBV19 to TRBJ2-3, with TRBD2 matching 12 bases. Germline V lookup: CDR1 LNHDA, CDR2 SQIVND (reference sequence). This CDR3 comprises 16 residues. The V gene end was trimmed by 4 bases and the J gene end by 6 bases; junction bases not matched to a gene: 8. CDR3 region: CASSKTSGGWVDTQYF. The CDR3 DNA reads TGTGCCAGTAGTAAAACTAGCGGGGGGTGGGTGGATACGCAGTATTTT.

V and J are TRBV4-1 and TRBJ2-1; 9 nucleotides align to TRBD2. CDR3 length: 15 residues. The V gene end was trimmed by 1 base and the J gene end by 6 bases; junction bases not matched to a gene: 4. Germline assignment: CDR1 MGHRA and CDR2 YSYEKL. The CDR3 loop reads CASSQGPGLANEQFF. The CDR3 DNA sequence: TGCGCCAGCAGCCAAGGGCCGGGACTAGCCAATGAGCAGTTCTTC.